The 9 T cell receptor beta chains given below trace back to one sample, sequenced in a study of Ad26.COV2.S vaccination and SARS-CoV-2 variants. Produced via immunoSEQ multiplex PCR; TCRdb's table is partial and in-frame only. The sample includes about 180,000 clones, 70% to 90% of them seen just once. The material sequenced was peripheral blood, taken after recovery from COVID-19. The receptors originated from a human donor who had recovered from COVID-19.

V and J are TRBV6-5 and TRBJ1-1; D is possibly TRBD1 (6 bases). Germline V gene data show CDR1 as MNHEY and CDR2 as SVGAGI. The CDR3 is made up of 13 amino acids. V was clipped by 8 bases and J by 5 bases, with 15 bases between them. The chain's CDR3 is CASYRTRGTEAFF. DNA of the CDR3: TGTGCCAGCTATAGGACGAGGGGGACTGAAGCTTTCTTT.

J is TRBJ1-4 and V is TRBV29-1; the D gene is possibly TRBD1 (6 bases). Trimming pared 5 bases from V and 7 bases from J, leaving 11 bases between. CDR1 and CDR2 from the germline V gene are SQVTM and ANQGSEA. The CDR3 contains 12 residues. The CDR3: CSVRDMGEKLFF. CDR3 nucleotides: TGCAGCGTTCGGGACATGGGTGAAAAACTGTTTTTT.

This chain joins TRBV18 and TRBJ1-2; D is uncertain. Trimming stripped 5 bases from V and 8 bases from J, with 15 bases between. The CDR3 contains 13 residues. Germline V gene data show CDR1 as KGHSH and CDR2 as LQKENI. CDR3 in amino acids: CASSDMPGGGYTF. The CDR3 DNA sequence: TGTGCCAGCTCAGACATGCCCGGAGGAGGCTACACCTTC.

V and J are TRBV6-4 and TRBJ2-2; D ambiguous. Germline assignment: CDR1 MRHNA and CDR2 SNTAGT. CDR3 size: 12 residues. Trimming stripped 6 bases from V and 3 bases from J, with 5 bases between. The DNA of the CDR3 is TGTGCCAGCAGAACACACACCGGGGAGCTGTTTTTT. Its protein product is CASRTHTGELFF.

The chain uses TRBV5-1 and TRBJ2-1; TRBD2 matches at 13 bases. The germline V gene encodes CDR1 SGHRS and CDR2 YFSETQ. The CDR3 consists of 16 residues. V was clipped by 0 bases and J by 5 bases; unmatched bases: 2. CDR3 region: CASSLGLAGGNNEQFF. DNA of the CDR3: TGCGCCAGCAGCTTGGGACTAGCGGGGGGAAACAATGAGCAGTTCTTC.

The CDR3 here is CSVDSGSPIANYGYTF. The CDR3 nucleotides read TGCAGCGTTGATAGTGGCAGTCCTATCGCTAACTATGGCTACACCTTC. V and J are TRBV29-1 and TRBJ1-2; D gene unclear. Germline-derived CDR1 and CDR2 are SQVTM and ANQGSEA. V was shortened by 3 bases and J by 0 bases, with 17 bases between the two germline ends. The CDR3 sequence is 16 residues long.

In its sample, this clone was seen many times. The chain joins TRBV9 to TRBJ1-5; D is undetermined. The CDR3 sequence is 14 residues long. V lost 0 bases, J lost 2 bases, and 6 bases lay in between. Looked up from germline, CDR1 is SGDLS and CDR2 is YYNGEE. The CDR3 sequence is CASSVEGGNQPQHF. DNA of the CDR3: TGTGCCAGCAGCGTAGAGGGAGGCAATCAGCCCCAGCATTTT.

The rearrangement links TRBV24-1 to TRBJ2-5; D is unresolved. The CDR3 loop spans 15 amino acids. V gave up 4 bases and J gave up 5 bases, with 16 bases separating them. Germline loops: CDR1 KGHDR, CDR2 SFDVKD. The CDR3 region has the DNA TGTGCCACCAGTGACCCCCATGGCCTCGGGGAGACCCAGTACTTC. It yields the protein CATSDPHGLGETQYF.

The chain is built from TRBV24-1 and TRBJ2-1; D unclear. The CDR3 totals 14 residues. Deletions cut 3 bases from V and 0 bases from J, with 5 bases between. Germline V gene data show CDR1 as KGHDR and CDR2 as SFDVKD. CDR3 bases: TGTGCCACCAGTGATAAGTACTCCTACAATGAGCAGTTCTTC. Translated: CATSDKYSYNEQFF.